What follows describes a single TCR beta chain. Its antigen is still unknown. In this cohort, patients with other autoimmune diseases, uncontrolled infections, pregnancy or lactation were excluded. Researchers took RNA transcripts and amplified TCR beta CDR3 regions from them. HTBI primers primed a first-round RT-PCR, and a second-round multiplex PCR followed. TCRdb called the multiplex PCR reads again in MiXCR, with one record for every CDR3 protein. Of some 1.1 million distinct CDR3 sequences listed, 36% are singletons. The sample is drawn from a study of Graves' ophthalmopathy and Graves' hyperthyroidism. Trimming left V 6 bases short and J 0 bases short, with 17 bases between. The germline V gene encodes CDR1 SGHAT and CDR2 FQNNGV. CDR3 length: 16 amino acids. Points from the study as a whole: Most expanded clonotypes from thyroid (those above 0.001 frequency) were also found in blood. The 13-signature model separated ophthalmopathy from stable hyperthyroidism at roughly 88% sensitivity and almost 83% specificity. Ophthalmopathy progression was predicted with 65% to 71% sensitivity and about 72% specificity.

Material for sequencing was peripheral blood or thyroid tissue (not recorded which). The J gene is TRBJ1-1, the V gene TRBV11-2; no firm D call. The sequence derives from an adult man with Graves' hyperthyroidism. CDR3: CASSRTPGGMNTEAFF. The CDR3 DNA is TGTGCCAGCAGTCGTACCCCAGGAGGAATGAACACTGAAGCTTTCTTT.